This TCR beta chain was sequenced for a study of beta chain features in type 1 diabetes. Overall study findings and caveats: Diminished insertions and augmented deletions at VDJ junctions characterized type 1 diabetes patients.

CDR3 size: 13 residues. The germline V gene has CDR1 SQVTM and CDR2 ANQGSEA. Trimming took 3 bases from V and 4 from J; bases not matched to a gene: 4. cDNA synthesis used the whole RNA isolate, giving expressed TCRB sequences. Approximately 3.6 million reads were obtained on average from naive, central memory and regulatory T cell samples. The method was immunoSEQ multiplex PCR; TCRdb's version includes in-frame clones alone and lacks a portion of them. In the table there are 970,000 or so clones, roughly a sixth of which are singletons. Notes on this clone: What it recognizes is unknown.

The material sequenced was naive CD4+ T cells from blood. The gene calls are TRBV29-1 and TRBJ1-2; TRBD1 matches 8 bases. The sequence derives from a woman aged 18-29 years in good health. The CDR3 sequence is CSVDPGGGYGYTF. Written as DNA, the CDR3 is TGCAGCGTTGACCCAGGGGGCGGCTATGGCTACACCTTC.